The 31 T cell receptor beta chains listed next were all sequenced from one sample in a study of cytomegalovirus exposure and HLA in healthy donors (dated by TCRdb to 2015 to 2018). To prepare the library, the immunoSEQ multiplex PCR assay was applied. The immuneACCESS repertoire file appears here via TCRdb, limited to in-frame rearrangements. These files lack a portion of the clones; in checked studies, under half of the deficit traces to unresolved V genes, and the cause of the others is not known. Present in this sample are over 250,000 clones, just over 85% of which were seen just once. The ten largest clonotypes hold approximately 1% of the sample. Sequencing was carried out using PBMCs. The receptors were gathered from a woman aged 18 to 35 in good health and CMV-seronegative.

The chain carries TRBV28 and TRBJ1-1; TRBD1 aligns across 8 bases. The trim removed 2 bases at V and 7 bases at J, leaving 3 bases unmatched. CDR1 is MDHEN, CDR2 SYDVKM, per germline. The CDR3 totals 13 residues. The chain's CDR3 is CASSLLGQGEAFF. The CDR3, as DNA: TGTGCCAGCAGTTTACTAGGACAGGGTGAAGCTTTCTTT.

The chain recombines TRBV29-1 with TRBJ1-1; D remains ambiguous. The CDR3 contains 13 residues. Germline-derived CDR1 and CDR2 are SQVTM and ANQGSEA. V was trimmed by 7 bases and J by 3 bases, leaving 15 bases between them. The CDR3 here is CSGWTPWDTEAFF. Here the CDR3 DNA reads TGCAGCGGCTGGACTCCGTGGGACACTGAAGCTTTCTTT.

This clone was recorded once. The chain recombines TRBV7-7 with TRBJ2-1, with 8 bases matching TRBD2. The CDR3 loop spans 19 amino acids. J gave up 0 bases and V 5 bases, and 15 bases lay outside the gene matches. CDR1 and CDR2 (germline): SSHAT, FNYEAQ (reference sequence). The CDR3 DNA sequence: TGTGCCAGCAGCCCCCCCGGTTGGCGGGAGGTAGGCTCCTACAATGAGCAGTTCTTC. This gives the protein CASSPPGWREVGSYNEQFF.

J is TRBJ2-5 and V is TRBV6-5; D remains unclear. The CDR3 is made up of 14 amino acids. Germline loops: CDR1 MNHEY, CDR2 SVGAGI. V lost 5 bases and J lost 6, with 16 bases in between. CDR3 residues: CASSPASVRKTQYF. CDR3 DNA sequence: TGTGCCAGCAGTCCTGCGAGCGTTAGGAAGACCCAGTACTTC.

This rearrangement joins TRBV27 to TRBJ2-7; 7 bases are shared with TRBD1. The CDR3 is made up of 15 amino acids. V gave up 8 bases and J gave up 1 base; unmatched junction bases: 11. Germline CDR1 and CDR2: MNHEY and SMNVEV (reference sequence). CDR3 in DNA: TGTGCCAGCCGAGGGGGCAGGGACCCTTCCTACGAGCAGTACTTC. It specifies CASRGGRDPSYEQYF.

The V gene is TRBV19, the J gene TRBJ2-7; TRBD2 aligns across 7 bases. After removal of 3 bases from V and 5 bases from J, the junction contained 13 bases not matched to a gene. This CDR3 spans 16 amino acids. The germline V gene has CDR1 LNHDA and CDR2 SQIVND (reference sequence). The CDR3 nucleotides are TGTGCCAGTAGTATGTTCCGCGGGAGAGGTCCCCACGAGCAGTACTTC. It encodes CASSMFRGRGPHEQYF.

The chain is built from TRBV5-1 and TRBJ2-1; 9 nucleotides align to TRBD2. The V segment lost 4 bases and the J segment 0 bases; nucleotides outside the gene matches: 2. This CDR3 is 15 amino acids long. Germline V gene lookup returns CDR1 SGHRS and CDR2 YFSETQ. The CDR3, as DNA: TGCGCCAGCAGCCTTAGCGGGAGCTCCTACAATGAGCAGTTCTTC. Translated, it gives CASSLSGSSYNEQFF.

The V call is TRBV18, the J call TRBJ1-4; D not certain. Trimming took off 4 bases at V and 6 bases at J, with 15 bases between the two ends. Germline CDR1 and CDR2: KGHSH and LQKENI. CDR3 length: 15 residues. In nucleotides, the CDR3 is TGTGCCAGCTCACTCCGGGAGGGCTCTCATGAAAAACTGTTTTTT. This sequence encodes CASSLREGSHEKLFF.

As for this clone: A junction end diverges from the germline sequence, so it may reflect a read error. As DNA, the CDR3 is TGTGCCAGCAGTGAATCTACTAGCGGGGGCCCCGTACACTTC. This gives the protein CASSESTSGGPVHF. The genes are TRBV2 and TRBJ2-5, with 11 bases identical to TRBD2. The CDR3 contains 14 residues. CDR1 and CDR2 from the germline V gene are SNHLY and FYNNEI.

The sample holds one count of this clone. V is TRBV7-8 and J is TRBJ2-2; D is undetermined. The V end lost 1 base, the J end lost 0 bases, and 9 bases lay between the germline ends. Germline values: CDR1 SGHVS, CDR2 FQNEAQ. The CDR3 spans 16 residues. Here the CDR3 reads CASSLVRLANTGELFF. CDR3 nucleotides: TGTGCCAGCAGCTTAGTTAGGCTAGCGAACACCGGGGAGCTGTTTTTT. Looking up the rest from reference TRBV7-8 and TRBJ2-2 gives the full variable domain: GAGVSQSPRYKVAKRGQDVALRCDPISGHVSLFWYQQALGQGPEFLTYFQNEAQLDKSGLPSDRFFAERPEGSVSTLKIQRTQQEDSAVYLCASSLVRLANTGELFFGEGSRLTVL.

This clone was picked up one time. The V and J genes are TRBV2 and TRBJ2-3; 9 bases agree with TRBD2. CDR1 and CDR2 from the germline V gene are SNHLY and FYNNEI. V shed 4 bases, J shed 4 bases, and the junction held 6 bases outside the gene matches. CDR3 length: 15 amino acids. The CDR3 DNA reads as TGTGCCAGCAGTGTTCGGCGGGGGGGTTCAGATACGCAGTATTTT. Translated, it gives CASSVRRGGSDTQYF. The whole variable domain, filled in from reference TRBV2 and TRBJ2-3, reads EPEVTQTPSHQVTQMGQEVILRCVPISNHLYFYWYRQILGQKVEFLVSFYNNEISEKSEIFDDQFSVERPDGSNFTLKIRSTKLEDSAMYFCASSVRRGGSDTQYFGPGTRLTVL.

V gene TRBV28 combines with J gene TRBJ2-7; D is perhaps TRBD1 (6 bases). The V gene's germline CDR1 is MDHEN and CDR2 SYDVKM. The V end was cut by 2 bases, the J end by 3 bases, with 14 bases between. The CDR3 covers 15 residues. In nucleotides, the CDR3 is TGTGCCAGCAGTTTAAGTTGGGACACCGACTACGAGCAGTACTTC. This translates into CASSLSWDTDYEQYF.

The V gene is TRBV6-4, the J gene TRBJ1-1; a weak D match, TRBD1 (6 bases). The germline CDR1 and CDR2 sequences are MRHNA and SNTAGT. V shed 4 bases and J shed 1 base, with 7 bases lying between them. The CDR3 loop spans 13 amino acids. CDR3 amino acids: CASSVGQNTEAFF. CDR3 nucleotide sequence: TGTGCCAGCAGTGTGGGACAGAACACTGAAGCTTTCTTT.

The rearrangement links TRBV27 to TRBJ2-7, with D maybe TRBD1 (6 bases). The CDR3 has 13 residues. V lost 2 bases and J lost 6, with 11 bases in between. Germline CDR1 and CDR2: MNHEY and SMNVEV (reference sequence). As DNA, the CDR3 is TGTGCCAGCAGTTTAGCAGGGGCCCCCGAGCAGTACTTC. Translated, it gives CASSLAGAPEQYF.

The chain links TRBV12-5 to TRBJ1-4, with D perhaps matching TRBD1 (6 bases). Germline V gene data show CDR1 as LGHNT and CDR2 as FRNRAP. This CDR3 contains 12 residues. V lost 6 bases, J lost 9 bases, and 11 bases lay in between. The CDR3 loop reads CASGQQGQKLFF. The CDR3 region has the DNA TGTGCTAGTGGCCAACAGGGACAAAAACTGTTTTTT.

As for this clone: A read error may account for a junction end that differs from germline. The CDR3 DNA reads as TGTGCTAGCAGCACACACACTAGCGGGGGGCGCAACACCGGGGAGCTGTTTTTT. Translating it yields CASSTHTSGGRNTGELFF. V gene TRBV7-7 combines with J gene TRBJ2-2, with 12 bases aligning to TRBD2. Germline loops: CDR1 SSHAT, CDR2 FNYEAQ (reference sequence). The CDR3 contains 18 residues. The complete variable domain, with remaining parts taken from reference TRBV7-7 and TRBJ2-2, reads GAGVSQSPRYKVTKRGQDVTLRCDPISSHATLYWYQQALGQGPEFLTYFNYEAQPDKSGLPSDRFSAERPEGSISTLTIQRTEQRDSAMYRCASSTHTSGGRNTGELFFGEGSRLTVL.

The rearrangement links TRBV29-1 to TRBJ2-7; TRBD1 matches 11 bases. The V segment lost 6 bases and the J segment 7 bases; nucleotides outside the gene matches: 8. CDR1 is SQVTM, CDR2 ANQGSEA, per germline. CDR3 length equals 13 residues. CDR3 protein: CSVPDRGRREQYF. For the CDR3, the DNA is TGCAGCGTGCCGGACAGGGGGCGGAGGGAGCAGTACTTC.

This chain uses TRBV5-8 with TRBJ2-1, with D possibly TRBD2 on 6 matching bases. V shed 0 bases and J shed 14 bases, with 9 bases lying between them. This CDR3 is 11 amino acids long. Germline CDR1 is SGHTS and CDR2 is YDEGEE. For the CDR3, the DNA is TGTGCCAGCAGCTTGGAGCGGGTGAAGTTCTTC. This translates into CASSLERVKFF.

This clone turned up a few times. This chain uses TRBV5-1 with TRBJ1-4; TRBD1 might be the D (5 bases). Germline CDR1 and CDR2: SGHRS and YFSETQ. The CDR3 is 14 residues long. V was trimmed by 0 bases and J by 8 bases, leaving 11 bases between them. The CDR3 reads CASSLEGASEKLFF. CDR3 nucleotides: TGCGCCAGCAGCTTGGAAGGGGCCAGCGAAAAACTGTTTTTT.

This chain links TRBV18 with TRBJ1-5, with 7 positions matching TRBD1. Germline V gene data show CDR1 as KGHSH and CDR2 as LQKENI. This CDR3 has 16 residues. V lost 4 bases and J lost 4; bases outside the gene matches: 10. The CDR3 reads CASSLTKTGNNQPQHF. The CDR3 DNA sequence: TGTGCCAGCTCACTAACAAAGACAGGGAATAATCAGCCCCAGCATTTT.

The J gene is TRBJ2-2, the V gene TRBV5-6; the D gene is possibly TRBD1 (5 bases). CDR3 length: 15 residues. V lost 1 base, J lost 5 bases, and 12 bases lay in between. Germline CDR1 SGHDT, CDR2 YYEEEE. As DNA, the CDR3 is TGTGCCAGCAGCTTGTTAGGGGTAGGGACCGGGGAGCTGTTTTTT. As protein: CASSLLGVGTGELFF.

CDR3 DNA sequence: TGCGCCAGCAGCTTTCGACAGGTGAACACTGAAGCTTTCTTT. This codes for CASSFRQVNTEAFF. This sequence joins TRBV5-1 and TRBJ1-1, with D tentatively TRBD1 (6 bases). The CDR3 runs to 14 residues. Trimming stripped 2 bases from V and 0 bases from J, with 8 bases between. Germline values: CDR1 SGHRS, CDR2 YFSETQ.

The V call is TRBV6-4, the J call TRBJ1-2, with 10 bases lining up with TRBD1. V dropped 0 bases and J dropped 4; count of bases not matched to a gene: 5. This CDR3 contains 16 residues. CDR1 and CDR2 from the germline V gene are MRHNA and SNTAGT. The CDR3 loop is CASSDSGTGAIYGYTF. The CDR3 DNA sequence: TGTGCCAGCAGTGACTCGGGGACAGGGGCTATCTATGGCTACACCTTC.

The CDR3 DNA follows: TGCGCCAGCAGCTTGGCGGGTGTCGGCGAGACCCAGTACTTC. Protein product: CASSLAGVGETQYF. The chain joins TRBV5-1 to TRBJ2-5, with D uncertain. Looked up from germline, CDR1 is SGHRS and CDR2 is YFSETQ. The CDR3 loop spans 14 amino acids. The germline V and J ends were trimmed by 0 bases and 5 bases, with 11 bases remaining between them.

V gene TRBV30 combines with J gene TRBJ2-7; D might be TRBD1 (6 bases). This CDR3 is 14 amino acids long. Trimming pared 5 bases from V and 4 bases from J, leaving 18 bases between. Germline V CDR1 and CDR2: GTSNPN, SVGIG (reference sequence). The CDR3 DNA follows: TGTGCCTGGGGATGGGGTGGACAGAGGTACGAGCAGTACTTC. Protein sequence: CAWGWGGQRYEQYF.

The CDR3 here is CASSLSGEGRGETQYF. CDR3 nucleotide sequence: TGTGCCAGCAGTTTATCGGGGGAGGGCAGAGGAGAGACCCAGTACTTC. The chain uses TRBV27 and TRBJ2-5; 7 bases fit TRBD2. V was clipped by 0 bases and J by 4 bases; unmatched bases: 8. This CDR3 contains 16 residues. Germline V gene lookup returns CDR1 MNHEY and CDR2 SMNVEV (reference sequence).

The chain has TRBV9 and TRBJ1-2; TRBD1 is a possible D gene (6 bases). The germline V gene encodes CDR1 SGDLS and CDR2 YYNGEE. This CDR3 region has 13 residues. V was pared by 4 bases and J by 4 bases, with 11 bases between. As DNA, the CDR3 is TGTGCCAGCAGCTCAACAGGGCCCTATGGCTACACCTTC. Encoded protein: CASSSTGPYGYTF.

The CDR3, as DNA: TGTGCAGCTGGCAGGGAAGTAAATGGCTACACCTTC. This sequence encodes CAAGREVNGYTF. The rearrangement uses TRBV30 and TRBJ1-2, with D perhaps matching TRBD1 (5 bases). Germline lookup yields CDR1 GTSNPN and CDR2 SVGIG (reference sequence). This CDR3 region has 12 residues. Complete variable domain (other parts from reference TRBV30 and TRBJ1-2): SQTIHQWPATLVQPVGSPLSLECTVEGTSNPNLYWYRQAAGRGLQLLFYSVGIGQISSEVPQNLSASRPQDRQFILSSKKLLLSDSGFYLCAAGREVNGYTFGSGTRLTVV.

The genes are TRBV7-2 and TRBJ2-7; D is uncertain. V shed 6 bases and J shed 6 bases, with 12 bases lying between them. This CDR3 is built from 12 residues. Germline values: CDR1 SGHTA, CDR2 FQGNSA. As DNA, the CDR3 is TGTGCCAGCAGGCAAATCCTCGGCGAGCAGTACTTC. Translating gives CASRQILGEQYF.

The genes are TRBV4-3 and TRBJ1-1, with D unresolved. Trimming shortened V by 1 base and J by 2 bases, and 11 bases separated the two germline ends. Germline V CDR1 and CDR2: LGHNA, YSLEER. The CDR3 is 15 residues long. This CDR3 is CASSQVATTNTEAFF. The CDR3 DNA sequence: TGCGCCAGCAGCCAAGTCGCGACAACTAACACTGAAGCTTTCTTT.

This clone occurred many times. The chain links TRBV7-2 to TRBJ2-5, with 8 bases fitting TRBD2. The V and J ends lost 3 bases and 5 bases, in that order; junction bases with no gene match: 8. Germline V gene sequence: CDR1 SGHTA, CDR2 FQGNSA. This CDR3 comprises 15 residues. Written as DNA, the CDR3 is TGTGCCAGCAGCTTGGGGAGCGGGGGACGGGAGACCCAGTACTTC. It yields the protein CASSLGSGGRETQYF. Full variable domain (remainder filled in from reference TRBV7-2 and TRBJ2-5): GAGVSQSPSNKVTEKGKDVELRCDPISGHTALYWYRQSLGQGLEFLIYFQGNSAPDKSGLPSDRFSAERTGGSVSTLTIQRTQQEDSAVYLCASSLGSGGRETQYFGPGTRLLVL.